This T cell receptor (beta chain) was retrieved from a study of T cell responses to AZD1222 COVID-19 vaccine. General study results and limits: Repertoires were collected only later (after the peak T cell response had occurred).

Germline V gene sequence: CDR1 MNHNS, CDR2 SASEGT. The V segment lost 1 base and the J segment 3 bases; nucleotides outside the gene matches: 3. The CDR3 extends over 15 amino acids. Profiled with immunoSEQ multiplex PCR; TCRdb holds only in-frame clones, not every one. In the table there are 150,000 to 200,000 clones, about 92% of which are singletons. Remarks on this clone: Its antigen is undetermined.

The receptor was derived from an adult in good health. Sequences were derived from peripheral blood, sampled on day 0 of AZD1222 vaccination. The rearrangement links TRBV6-1 to TRBJ2-5; TRBD2 matches 9 bases. The CDR3, as DNA: TGTGCCAGCAGTGAAGACCCTAGCGGGGAAGAGACCCAGTACTTC. Its protein is CASSEDPSGEETQYF.